This TCR beta chain was recovered during a study of blood T cell repertoires in COVID-19. The CDR3 contains 17 residues. From germline, CDR1 is WSHSY and CDR2 SAAADI. Trimming removed 0 bases from V and 4 bases from J; junction bases left unmatched: 6. Only in-frame clones appear in the TCRdb table, and some are missing; sequencing was by immunoSEQ multiplex PCR. The sample carries tens of thousands of clones, around 80% recorded once. The J gene is TRBJ2-5, the V gene TRBV10-2; 12 nucleotides align to TRBD1. The sequenced sample consisted of peripheral blood. The sequence came from a man aged 65 to 79 with acute or convalescent COVID-19. The CDR3 DNA sequence: TGCGCCAGCAGTGAGTCAAAACCGGGACAGGGGGCAGAGACCCAGTACTTC. It encodes CASSESKPGQGAETQYF.